The sample holds a few counts of the clone carrying this TCR beta chain. What it binds is not known. The authors sorted CD4+ naive, central memory, regulatory and stem cell-like memory cells via CD45RO/CCR7/CD25/CD127/CD95/CD27. The sample originates from a study of beta chain features in type 1 diabetes. Study-level information: Healthy donors and patients had similar age, gender and cell yields.

Study-wide points: Significant though moderate, a shortening of TCRB CDR3s appeared in all four CD4+ subsets of Type 1 diabetes patients.

The whole isolated RNA underwent reverse transcription, so sequencing captured expressed TCRB transcripts. Sequenced by immunoSEQ multiplex PCR; TCRdb stores in-frame clones only, minus some. Of 300,000 to 450,000 clones in the sample, over 9% were seen once. Sequencing was carried out using central memory CD4+ T cells from blood. This clonotype originated in a man aged 25-40 years with type 1 diabetes.

In DNA, the CDR3 is TGTGCCAGCAGTTACTCTGCAGGGGATGGCTACACCTTC. It translates to CASSYSAGDGYTF. The rearrangement links TRBV6-5 to TRBJ1-2; TRBD1 might be the D (6 bases). V was shortened by 0 bases and J by 6 bases, with 8 bases between the two germline ends. CDR3 length: 13 residues. Per germline, CDR1 MNHEY and CDR2 SVGAGI.